This T cell receptor (beta chain) was captured in a study of CD8+ T cells in alopecia areata. Findings of the study overall: With tofacitinib ongoing, many expanded lesional clones persisted in both scalp and blood. On tofacitinib, scalp clonality and expanded CD8+ clones among top 100 fell significantly.

It was cDNA, reverse transcribed from extracted RNA, that served as the sequencing template. This table comes from immunoSEQ multiplex PCR, and its TCRdb copy is limited to in-frame clones, with some not included. The repertoire consists of 100,000 to 150,000 clones, with 61% occurring once and the leading ten covering more than 5.5%. Turning to this clone: Its matching antigen is unknown.

V trimming: 8 bases; J trimming: 6 bases; junction bases outside the gene matches: 12. The CDR3 is 16 residues long. Germline CDR1 reads MGHDK; CDR2 reads SYGVNS. Treatment specified: oral pan-JAK inhibitor, 5-10 mg twice daily. The source of this sequence is a human donor with alopecia areata. The sample in question was CD4+ T cells sorted from blood, obtained at week 4, from a patient treated with tofacitinib. This sequence joins TRBV25-1 and TRBJ1-4, with 10 positions matching TRBD1. CDR3 DNA: TGTGCCAGCTCAAAACCATCCGGGACAGGGGATGAAAAACTGTTTTTT. Translated, it gives CASSKPSGTGDEKLFF.